The 2 T cell receptor beta chains in this list originate from one sample, sequenced in a study of blood T cell repertoires in COVID-19. Clones were read by immunoSEQ multiplex PCR, and TCRdb kept only the in-frame ones, dropping some. The sample holds roughly 260,000 clones, about 87% seen once. Sequences were obtained from peripheral blood. These receptor sequences come from a man aged 55 to 70 who had recovered from COVID-19.

The rearrangement joins TRBV6-5 to TRBJ1-1; D is unresolved. CDR1 is MNHEY, CDR2 SVGAGI, per germline. The germline V and J ends were trimmed by 4 bases and 5 bases, with 14 bases remaining between them. The CDR3 loop spans 14 amino acids. The CDR3 spells CASSLKPEVTEAFF. The CDR3 coding sequence is TGTGCCAGCAGTTTAAAGCCGGAGGTAACTGAAGCTTTCTTT.

This chain uses TRBV3-1 (or the pseudogene TRBV3-2) with TRBJ1-4, with D possibly being TRBD1 (5 bases). V lost 0 bases and J lost 2, with 16 bases in between. CDR3 length equals 18 residues. Germline CDR1 is LGHDT and CDR2 is YNNKEL (reference sequence). This chain's CDR3 is CASSQDLGQGGTNEKLFF. The CDR3 nucleotides read TGTGCCAGCAGCCAAGACCTAGGGCAGGGTGGTACTAATGAAAAACTGTTTTTT.